This TCR beta chain was recovered during a study of T cells in Graves' hyperthyroidism and ophthalmopathy (dated by TCRdb to between 2018 and 2020). With regard to the full study: Peripheral blood was sampled at the time of initial diagnosis, prior to any treatment. TCR V-J signatures able to tell the groups apart were searched for in a discovery cohort of 100 patients, of whom under 45 had Graves' ophthalmopathy and roughly 59 had stable Graves' hyperthyroidism. Prospective prediction of ophthalmopathy was tested in an independent validation cohort consisting of roughly 20 hyperthyroidism patients and more than 15 patients who later progressed to ophthalmopathy. After blood sampling, hyperthyroidism patients were treated with methimazole at a starting dose of 30 mg daily, and ophthalmopathy patients were treated with high-dose intravenous methylprednisolone. The paper describes TCR Vbeta CDR3 sequencing of 120 to 150 peripheral blood samples, made up of 43 ophthalmopathy patients, around 78 hyperthyroidism patients and 17 progressor patients. The 75 to 100 discovery patients were randomly divided into training and test sets at a 7:3 ratio. In addition, the study compared T-cell repertoires in thyroid tissue and in blood from about six Graves' hyperthyroidism patients. Points the paper makes about the study in general: Sample size was not statistically predetermined, and investigators were not blinded to group allocation. In validation, progression to ophthalmopathy was predicted by the model with 70% to 71% sensitivity and around 75% specificity, a median of about 6.8 months before onset. Most expanded thyroid clonotypes (frequency above 0.001) were also detected in blood, a finding suggesting that blood repertoires may reflect thyroid immune responses. In cross-validation, a model built on a 13 V-J signature told ophthalmopathy apart from stable hyperthyroidism with roughly 87% sensitivity and approximately 81% specificity, and in testing the same model reached 80%/75%.

In its sample, this clonotype was seen many times. Its antigen is not yet known. No base qualities exist here, and no much larger clone lies one base off it. The hyperthyroidism patients were between 18 and 65 years old and newly diagnosed, with a disease duration of less than 2 months. The study excluded patients with uncontrolled infections, other autoimmune diseases, pregnancy or lactation. Diagnoses were based on clinical symptoms, serum thyroxine and TRAb, thyroid ultrasound and orbital computed tomography. Blood from progressor patients was drawn when they were first diagnosed with hyperthyroidism, before any ophthalmopathy symptoms appeared. PBMCs were isolated from 10 ml of fresh peripheral blood by Ficoll-Paque density gradient centrifugation. Patients classed as progressors first received a Graves' hyperthyroidism diagnosis and then went on to develop ophthalmopathy during follow-up. Trizol reagent was used to extract total RNA, and RNA quality was then checked on an Agilent 2100 Bioanalyzer.

TCR beta CDR3 regions were amplified from RNA transcripts. A first-round RT-PCR of the TCR CDR3 used the HTBI primer set with the Qiagen OneStep RT-PCR kit. Libraries were constructed in a second round of multiplex PCR, after which size selection and purification were carried out. The libraries were sequenced on an Illumina HiSeq2000 using paired-end 100 bp reads. The source study handled its data this way. SOAPnuke was used to process the raw data, removing reads that contained adapters or uncalled bases, had a mean Phred below 15, or lacked an exact match to the constant primer or identifier. High-quality paired reads were merged using COPE v1.2.5, and each unique nucleotide sequence was defined as a clonotype. MiTCR v1.1 was used to align clonotypes to the IMGT TRBV, TRBD and TRBJ reference segments. Analysis was restricted to V-J combinations with a frequency above 0.0001, which covered roughly 99% of repertoires. A TCS score was defined as the ratio of F50 (clonal expansion) to E x V (chaos), with BLOSUM62-based TCRdist applied between CDR3 peptides within each V-J. Welch's t-statistics and random forest reduced just over 500 V-J features to 13, which were used in a naive Bayes classifier (R e1071). TCRdb passed the public sequencing reads through fastp at Q25 and MiXCR, retaining productive beta sequences. Each entry is one CDR3 protein sequence, shown with its most common DNA and genes. None of the V and J calls come from the authors' own analysis; TCRdb made them. The sample table shows roughly 250,000 distinct CDR3 sequences, and just over 14% are seen once. The ten largest clones represent about an eighth of the sample.

Cut back by 4 bases and 3 bases, the V and J ends lie 20 bases apart. CDR1 and CDR2, per the germline V gene, are SGHDT and YYEEEE. There are 17 amino acids in the CDR3, from cysteine to phenylalanine inclusive. CDR3 DNA only is kept here, 51 bases in frame from base 1. The sample consisted of blood. This sequence originates from a woman aged 40 to 50 with Graves' hyperthyroidism that later progressed to Graves' ophthalmopathy. The chain joins TRBV5-6 to TRBJ1-5; TRBD1 might be the D gene, on 5 matching bases. The DNA reads TGTGCCAGCAGCAAATGGTGGGGACGGGGGGTCAATCAGCCCCAGCATTTT. It translates as CASSKWWGRGVNQPQHF.